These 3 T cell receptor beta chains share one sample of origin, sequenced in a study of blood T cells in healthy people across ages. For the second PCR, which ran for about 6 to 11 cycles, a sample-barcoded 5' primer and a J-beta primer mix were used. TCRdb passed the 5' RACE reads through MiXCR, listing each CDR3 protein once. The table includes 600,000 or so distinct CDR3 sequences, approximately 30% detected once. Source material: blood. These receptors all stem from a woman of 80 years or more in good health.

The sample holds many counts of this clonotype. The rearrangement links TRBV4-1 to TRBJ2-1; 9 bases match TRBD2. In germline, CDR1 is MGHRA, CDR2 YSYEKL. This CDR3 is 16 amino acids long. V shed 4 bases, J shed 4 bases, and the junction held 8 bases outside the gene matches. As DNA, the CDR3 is TGCGCCAGCAGCCGAGCAGCGGGGGGAATATACAATGAGCAGTTCTTC. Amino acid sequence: CASSRAAGGIYNEQFF.

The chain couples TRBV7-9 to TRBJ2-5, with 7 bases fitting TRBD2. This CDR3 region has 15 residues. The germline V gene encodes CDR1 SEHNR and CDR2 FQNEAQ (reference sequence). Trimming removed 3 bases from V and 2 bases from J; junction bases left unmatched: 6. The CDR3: CASSFGLAVQETQYF. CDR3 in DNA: TGTGCCAGCAGCTTCGGGCTAGCGGTTCAAGAGACCCAGTACTTC.

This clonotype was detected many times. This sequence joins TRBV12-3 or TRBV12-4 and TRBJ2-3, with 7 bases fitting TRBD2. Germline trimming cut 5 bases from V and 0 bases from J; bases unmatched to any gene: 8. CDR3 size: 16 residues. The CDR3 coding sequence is TGTGCCAGCAGTACGCTAGCGGCCCGTAGCACAGATACGCAGTATTTT. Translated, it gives CASSTLAARSTDTQYF.